What follows describes a single T cell receptor (beta chain). What it binds is not known. The same CDR3 is also encoded by other DNA sequences in this sample. Measured with immunoSEQ multiplex PCR; TCRdb has only the in-frame clones, and not every one. The sample includes about 500,000 clones, 80% to 90% of them seen just once. This CDR3 is built from 12 residues. V shed 5 bases and J shed 4 bases, with 6 bases lying between them. Germline CDR1 MNHEY, CDR2 SMNVEV (reference sequence). The data stem from a study of Ad26.COV2.S vaccination and SARS-CoV-2 variants. Study-wide background: Participants got Ad26.COV2.S intramuscularly, once or twice 56 days apart. Study-wide results and caveats: Ad26.COV2.S recipients had broader spike-specific TCRs (P = 0.0014). In vaccinated individuals, spike-specific CD8+ and CD4+ T cell responses reportedly displayed substantial breadth.

Treatment noted: approximately 18 received Ad26.COV2.S at low or high dose, single or two shots; several received placebo; per-sample allocation not given. The investigators took samples on day 63 after the first vaccine or placebo injection. Vaccination employed an Ad26 vector expressing the Wuhan-strain SARS-CoV-2 spike. The chain uses TRBV27 and TRBJ2-1; no definite D call. The TCR originated in a person aged 18-60 years who received the Ad26.COV2.S COVID-19 vaccine or a placebo. Sequenced material: peripheral blood, taken in a trial of Ad26.COV2.S vaccine versus placebo. In DNA, the CDR3 is TGTGCCAGCAGTCCAACGTACAATGAGCAGTTCTTC. Protein: CASSPTYNEQFF.